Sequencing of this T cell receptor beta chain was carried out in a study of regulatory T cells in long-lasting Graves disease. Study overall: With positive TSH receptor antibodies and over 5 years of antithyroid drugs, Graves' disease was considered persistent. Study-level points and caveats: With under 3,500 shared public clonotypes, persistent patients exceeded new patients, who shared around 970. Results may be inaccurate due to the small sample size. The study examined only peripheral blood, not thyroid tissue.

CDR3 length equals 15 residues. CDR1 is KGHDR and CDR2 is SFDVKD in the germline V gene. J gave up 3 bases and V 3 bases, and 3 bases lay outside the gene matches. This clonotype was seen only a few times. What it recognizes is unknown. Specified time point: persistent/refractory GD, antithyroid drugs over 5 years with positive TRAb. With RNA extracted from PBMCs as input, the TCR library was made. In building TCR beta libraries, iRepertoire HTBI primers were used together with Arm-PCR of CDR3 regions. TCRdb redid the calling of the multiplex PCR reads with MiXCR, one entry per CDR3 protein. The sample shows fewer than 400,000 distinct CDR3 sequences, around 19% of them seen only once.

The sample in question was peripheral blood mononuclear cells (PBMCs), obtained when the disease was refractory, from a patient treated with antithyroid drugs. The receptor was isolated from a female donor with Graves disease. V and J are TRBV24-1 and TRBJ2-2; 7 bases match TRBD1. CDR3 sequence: CATSDPGQHTGELFF. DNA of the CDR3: TGTGCCACCAGTGATCCGGGACAGCACACCGGGGAGCTGTTTTTT.